This TCR beta chain stems from a study of cytomegalovirus exposure and HLA in healthy donors. Findings and caveats of the study: Analyses of presence and absence presupposed an approximately uniform sequencing depth across donors. The classifier, whose performance was assessed in both the original and validation cohorts, reportedly diagnosed cytomegalovirus status with high specificity and sensitivity.

The CDR3 is 17 amino acids. V gave up 5 bases and J gave up 2 bases; unmatched junction bases: 7. From germline, CDR1 is LNHNV and CDR2 YYDKDF (reference sequence). A multiplex PCR was run with 60 Vbeta primers and 13 Jbeta primers. Using immunoSEQ multiplex PCR, the repertoire was profiled, and TCRdb retains in-frame clones only, with some absent. The table includes some 160,000 clones, 80% to 85% detected once. The sample holds one count of this clone. Its specificity is unknown. What was sequenced was PBMCs. This TCR came from a male donor in good health and CMV-seropositive. The J gene is TRBJ2-3, the V gene TRBV15; 13 nucleotides agree with TRBD2. The CDR3 DNA reads as TGTGCCACCAGCCCCCGACTAGCGGGGGGCCTCACAGATACGCAGTATTTT. It translates to CATSPRLAGGLTDTQYF.